Shown below are 5 T cell receptor beta chains from a single sample sequenced in a study of siplizumab effects on memory and regulatory T cells. Sequencing was performed with immunoSEQ multiplex PCR; in TCRdb, only in-frame clones are kept and a portion is missing. Of about 100,000 clones in the sample, about 94% were seen once. Source material: CD4+ T cells sorted from blood. These receptors all stem from a human donor in good health.

V gene TRBV30 combines with J gene TRBJ2-7; 7 bases are a match to TRBD2. CDR1 and CDR2 (germline): GTSNPN, SVGIG (reference sequence). The CDR3 sequence is 14 residues long. Trimming took 8 bases from V and 0 from J; bases not matched to a gene: 10. The CDR3 DNA reads as TGTGCCGGGGCGGGTGCTAGCGGCTCCTACGAGCAGTACTTC. Protein product: CAGAGASGSYEQYF.

The CDR3 DNA follows: TGTGCCAGCAGCACTAACAGGGGAGAGACCCAGTACTTC. Translation: CASSTNRGETQYF. The genes are TRBV11-2 and TRBJ2-5; TRBD1 agrees at 7 bases. Germline V lookup: CDR1 SGHAT, CDR2 FQNNGV. This CDR3 region has 13 residues. Germline trimming cut 5 bases from V and 4 bases from J; bases unmatched to any gene: 4.

The J gene is TRBJ2-7, the V gene TRBV28, with D unresolved. The CDR3 loop spans 12 amino acids. Germline CDR1 is MDHEN and CDR2 is SYDVKM. V was cut by 4 bases and J by 5 bases, with 9 bases left in between. CDR3 protein: CASSWLANEQYF. CDR3 DNA: TGTGCCAGCAGTTGGTTGGCAAACGAGCAGTACTTC.

The rearrangement links TRBV6-1 to TRBJ2-5, with 7 bases identical to TRBD2. The germline V gene encodes CDR1 MNHNS and CDR2 SASEGT. This CDR3 region has 14 residues. Germline trimming cut 6 bases from V and 5 bases from J; bases unmatched to any gene: 9. CDR3 region: CASRDLTSLETQYF. CDR3 nucleotides: TGTGCCAGCAGGGACTTGACTAGCCTGGAGACCCAGTACTTC.

The gene calls are TRBV9 and TRBJ1-3, with unresolved D. Between the trimmed V and J ends, which lost 0 bases and 0 bases, there was a span of 7 bases. This CDR3 region has 15 residues. The V gene's germline CDR1 is SGDLS and CDR2 YYNGEE. The CDR3 spells CASSVVPNSGNTIYF. CDR3 bases: TGTGCCAGCAGCGTAGTGCCAAACTCTGGAAACACCATATATTTT.